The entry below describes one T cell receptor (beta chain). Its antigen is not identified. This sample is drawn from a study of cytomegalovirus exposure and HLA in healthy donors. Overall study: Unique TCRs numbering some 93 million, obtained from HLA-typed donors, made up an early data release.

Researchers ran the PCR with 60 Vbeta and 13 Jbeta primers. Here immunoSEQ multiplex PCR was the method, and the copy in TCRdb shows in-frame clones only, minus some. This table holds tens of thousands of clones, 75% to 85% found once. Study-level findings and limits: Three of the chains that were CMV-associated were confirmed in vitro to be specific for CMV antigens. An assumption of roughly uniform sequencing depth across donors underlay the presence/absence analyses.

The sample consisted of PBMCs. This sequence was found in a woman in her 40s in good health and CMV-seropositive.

The CDR3 DNA follows: TGTGCCAGCAGCGCAATCGACAGGGAGAACACTGAAGCTTTCTTT. Translated, it gives CASSAIDRENTEAFF. The chain combines TRBV5-6 with TRBJ1-1; 7 bases are shared with TRBD1. The CDR3 sequence is 15 residues long. Germline CDR1 reads SGHDT; CDR2 reads YYEEEE. Trimming at V came to 4 bases and at J to 1 base, leaving 7 bases not matched to a gene.